This passage covers 25 T cell receptor beta chains from one sample sequenced in a study of cytotoxic CD8 clonotypes in ibrutinib-treated CLL. Sequencing used immunoSEQ multiplex PCR; TCRdb keeps in-frame clones, though not all of them. The sample records about 180,000 clones, less than 85% being singletons. The sample in question was PBMCs, obtained after 24 months of ibrutinib treatment. Source of these receptors: a human donor with chronic lymphocytic leukemia.

V is TRBV5-4 and J is TRBJ2-1; 7 bases fit TRBD2. The germline V gene has CDR1 SGHNT and CDR2 YYREEE (reference sequence). V was clipped by 4 bases and J by 10 bases; unmatched bases: 2. This CDR3 is built from 11 residues. CDR3 DNA sequence: TGTGCCAGCAGCCGGGGAGGGGAGCAGTTCTTC. Protein product: CASSRGGEQFF.

This chain uses TRBV27 with TRBJ2-7; D assignment may be TRBD1 or TRBD2 (5 bases each). The V gene's germline CDR1 is MNHEY and CDR2 SMNVEV (reference sequence). The ends were cut back, 8 bases at V and 0 bases at J, with 17 bases in the middle. The length of the CDR3 is 15 residues. In nucleotides, the CDR3 is TGTGCCAGCGGGATTGGGGGTTACCCCTCCTACGAGCAGTACTTC. It encodes CASGIGGYPSYEQYF.

This chain links TRBV18 with TRBJ1-1, with D possibly matching TRBD1 (6 bases). The ends were cut back, 6 bases at V and 4 bases at J, with 15 bases in the middle. In germline, CDR1 is KGHSH, CDR2 LQKENI. The CDR3 sequence is 14 residues long. CDR3 sequence: CASSKQGWGTEAFF. DNA of the CDR3: TGTGCCAGCTCTAAACAGGGTTGGGGCACTGAAGCTTTCTTT.

The CDR3 DNA reads as TGTGCCAGCAGCCCAGGGGGTGGTAATGAAAAACTGTTTTTT. Translating it yields CASSPGGGNEKLFF. The chain combines TRBV9 with TRBJ1-4, with 7 bases that match TRBD1. The V gene end was trimmed by 4 bases and the J gene end by 4 bases; junction bases not matched to a gene: 4. This CDR3 contains 14 residues. Germline V lookup: CDR1 SGDLS, CDR2 YYNGEE.

The V and J genes are TRBV30 and TRBJ2-6; the D is unclear. CDR3 length: 16 amino acids. V lost 5 bases, J lost 0 bases, and 14 bases lay in between. Germline CDR1 is GTSNPN and CDR2 is SVGIG (reference sequence). This chain's CDR3 is CAWSYGALSGANVLTF. The CDR3 nucleotides read TGTGCCTGGTCCTACGGTGCTCTCTCTGGGGCCAACGTCCTGACTTTC. The full variable domain, its missing parts supplied by reference TRBV30 and TRBJ2-6, is SQTIHQWPATLVQPVGSPLSLECTVEGTSNPNLYWYRQAAGRGLQLLFYSVGIGQISSEVPQNLSASRPQDRQFILSSKKLLLSDSGFYLCAWSYGALSGANVLTFGAGSRLTVL.

The chain is built from TRBV11-3 and TRBJ1-1; D remains unclear. The CDR3 has 13 residues. V gave up 3 bases and J gave up 0 bases, with 5 bases separating them. Germline V gene data show CDR1 as SGHNT and CDR2 as YENEEA. CDR3 protein: CASSFQVNTEAFF. The CDR3 DNA is TGTGCCAGCAGCTTTCAGGTGAACACTGAAGCTTTCTTT. Filled out from reference TRBV11-3 and TRBJ1-1, the complete variable domain reads EAGVVQSPRYKIIEKKQPVAFWCNPISGHNTLYWYLQNLGQGPELLIRYENEEAVDDSQLPKDRFSAERLKGVDSTLKIQPAELGDSAVYLCASSFQVNTEAFFGQGTRLTVV.

The V gene is TRBV7-2, the J gene TRBJ1-4; D may be TRBD1 (6 bases). CDR3 length: 14 amino acids. Trimming took 5 bases from V and 8 from J, leaving 15 bases between them. Germline-derived CDR1 and CDR2 are SGHTA and FQGNSA. CDR3 DNA sequence: TGTGCCAGCAGCCCAAGGGCAGGGGTAGAAAAACTGTTTTTT. Amino acid sequence: CASSPRAGVEKLFF.

This clone was seen many times. V and J are TRBV5-1 and TRBJ1-1, with D unclear. The CDR3 runs 16 residues. Germline values: CDR1 SGHRS, CDR2 YFSETQ. V lost 0 bases and J lost 1, with 13 bases in between. DNA of the CDR3: TGCGCCAGCAGCTTGGTTGGGGTAGATTCGAACACTGAAGCTTTCTTT. Translated: CASSLVGVDSNTEAFF.

The V gene is TRBV6-5, the J gene TRBJ2-5; 7 bases agree with TRBD1. The V gene's germline CDR1 is MNHEY and CDR2 SVGAGI. CDR3 length: 13 residues. After removal of 6 bases from V and 2 bases from J, the junction contained 3 bases not matched to a gene. Here the CDR3 reads CASRYRGQETQYF. Written as DNA, the CDR3 is TGTGCCAGCAGATACAGGGGTCAAGAGACCCAGTACTTC.

The V gene is TRBV9, the J gene TRBJ1-1, with D unresolved. Trimming cost V 0 bases and J 0 bases, with 3 bases left between them. This CDR3 has 13 amino acids. CDR1 SGDLS and CDR2 YYNGEE come from the germline V gene. CDR3 bases: TGTGCCAGCAGCGTAGTAATGAACACTGAAGCTTTCTTT. This sequence encodes CASSVVMNTEAFF.

The chain links TRBV6-5 to TRBJ2-3, with D possibly being TRBD2 (5 bases). V was trimmed by 7 bases and J by 0 bases, leaving 8 bases between them. CDR1 is MNHEY and CDR2 is SVGAGI in the germline V gene. The CDR3 contains 13 residues. The CDR3 loop is CASNRDSTDTQYF. The CDR3 bases are TGTGCCAGCAACCGGGATAGCACAGATACGCAGTATTTT.

The chain has TRBV28 and TRBJ2-1; 8 bases align to TRBD2. The germline V gene encodes CDR1 MDHEN and CDR2 SYDVKM. This CDR3 contains 14 residues. Unmatched junction bases numbered 6, after V lost 2 bases and J lost 9 bases. The CDR3 protein is CASSLGLAMGEQFF. In nucleotides, the CDR3 is TGTGCCAGCAGTTTAGGACTAGCCATGGGTGAGCAGTTCTTC.

This chain joins TRBV6-4 and TRBJ2-3, with 9 nucleotides matching TRBD2. Germline trimming cut 10 bases from V and 0 bases from J; bases unmatched to any gene: 11. Germline V lookup: CDR1 MRHNA, CDR2 SNTAGT. The CDR3 spans 16 residues. CDR3 protein: CAIPSLAGISTDTQYF. CDR3 in DNA: TGTGCCATCCCTTCCCTAGCGGGGATTAGCACAGATACGCAGTATTTT.

The CDR3 here is CASSPGVSPDTQYF. CDR3 sequence (DNA): TGTGCCAGCTCACCGGGGGTGTCGCCAGATACGCAGTATTTT. The chain links TRBV18 to TRBJ2-3; D is perhaps TRBD1 or TRBD2 (5 bases each). There are 14 residues in the CDR3. Looked up from germline, CDR1 is KGHSH and CDR2 is LQKENI. With 3 bases removed from V and 4 bases from J, the gap between germline ends came to 11 bases.

The rearrangement links TRBV6-5 to TRBJ2-3; 9 bases map to TRBD2. CDR3 length: 14 residues. CDR1 and CDR2 from the germline V gene are MNHEY and SVGAGI. V was pared by 3 bases and J by 8 bases, with 6 bases of the junction left unmatched. For the CDR3, the DNA is TGTGCCAGCAGTTATGGGCTAGCGGGATCTACGCAGTATTTT. Its protein product is CASSYGLAGSTQYF.

The V gene is TRBV7-8, the J gene TRBJ1-1; 9 bases are a match to TRBD1. Looked up from germline, CDR1 is SGHVS and CDR2 is FQNEAQ. The length of the CDR3 is 14 residues. The ends lost 8 bases at V and 1 base at J; junction bases unmatched: 5. CDR3 protein: CASRDRVGNTEAFF. CDR3 sequence (DNA): TGTGCCAGCCGGGACAGGGTAGGGAACACTGAAGCTTTCTTT.

The gene calls are TRBV7-8 and TRBJ1-4; D uncertain. CDR3 length equals 15 residues. Trimming removed 5 bases at V and 6 bases at J, with 16 bases between. The germline V gene has CDR1 SGHVS and CDR2 FQNEAQ. CDR3 loop: CASSRSAGFYEKLFF. CDR3 DNA: TGTGCCAGCAGCCGCTCGGCGGGGTTTTATGAAAAACTGTTTTTT. Looking up the rest from reference TRBV7-8 and TRBJ1-4 gives the full variable domain: GAGVSQSPRYKVAKRGQDVALRCDPISGHVSLFWYQQALGQGPEFLTYFQNEAQLDKSGLPSDRFFAERPEGSVSTLKIQRTQQEDSAVYLCASSRSAGFYEKLFFGSGTQLSVL.

V usage is TRBV28 and J usage is TRBJ1-2; D may be TRBD1 (6 bases). CDR1 MDHEN and CDR2 SYDVKM come from the germline V gene. The CDR3 covers 15 residues. Trimming cost V 7 bases and J 0 bases, with 15 bases left between them. CDR3 in amino acids: CASIKDRNSNYGYTF. The DNA of the CDR3 is TGTGCCAGCATCAAAGACAGGAACTCTAACTATGGCTACACCTTC.

The chain uses TRBV7-2 and TRBJ1-2; tentatively, D is TRBD1 (5 bases). The CDR3 spans 12 residues. Trimming shortened V by 6 bases and J by 5 bases, and 10 bases separated the two germline ends. Germline values: CDR1 SGHTA, CDR2 FQGNSA. CDR3 protein: CASRRDSYGYTF. CDR3 coding DNA: TGTGCCAGCAGACGTGACAGTTATGGCTACACCTTC.

This chain joins TRBV7-6 and TRBJ2-5; 8 positions agree with TRBD1. In germline, CDR1 is SGHVS, CDR2 FNYEAQ. The CDR3 loop spans 16 amino acids. The V gene end was trimmed by 1 base and the J gene end by 2 bases; junction bases not matched to a gene: 6. CDR3 sequence reads: CASSLVYTGGQETQYF. Here the CDR3 DNA reads TGTGCCAGCAGCTTAGTATATACAGGGGGACAAGAGACCCAGTACTTC.

The J gene is TRBJ1-1, the V gene TRBV6-1; D is uncertain. V was cut by 2 bases and J by 3 bases, with 7 bases left in between. The CDR3 runs to 13 residues. The germline CDR1 and CDR2 sequences are MNHNS and SASEGT. The CDR3 protein is CASSEWGYTEAFF. Written as DNA, the CDR3 is TGTGCCAGCAGTGAATGGGGATACACTGAAGCTTTCTTT.

This clone occurred many times. The rearrangement uses TRBV5-1 and TRBJ2-1, with a tentative D call TRBD2 (6 bases). V lost 0 bases to trimming and J lost 0 bases, with 10 bases between them. In germline, CDR1 is SGHRS, CDR2 YFSETQ. The CDR3 loop spans 16 amino acids. The CDR3 DNA is TGCGCCAGCAGCTTGGATGGGGGGTTCTCCTACAATGAGCAGTTCTTC. Residues: CASSLDGGFSYNEQFF.

The chain links TRBV5-1 to TRBJ1-1; D may be TRBD1 (5 bases). Germline V gene sequence: CDR1 SGHRS, CDR2 YFSETQ. This CDR3 region has 17 residues. Trimming removed 0 bases from V and 3 bases from J, with 18 bases in between. The CDR3 region is CASSLVQRGWEDTEAFF. The CDR3 nucleotides are TGCGCCAGCAGCTTGGTTCAGCGGGGGTGGGAAGACACTGAAGCTTTCTTT.

The genes are TRBV7-2 and TRBJ2-5; 7 bases line up with TRBD2. CDR3 length: 14 amino acids. The germline gives CDR1 SGHTA, CDR2 FQGNSA. J gave up 2 bases and V 0 bases, and 0 bases lay outside the gene matches. The CDR3 DNA is TGTGCCAGCAGCTTAGCGGGACTACAAGAGACCCAGTACTTC. It specifies CASSLAGLQETQYF. The variable domain in full, with the rest retrieved from reference TRBV7-2 and TRBJ2-5, is GAGVSQSPSNKVTEKGKDVELRCDPISGHTALYWYRQSLGQGLEFLIYFQGNSAPDKSGLPSDRFSAERTGGSVSTLTIQRTQQEDSAVYLCASSLAGLQETQYFGPGTRLLVL.

V and J are TRBV5-1 and TRBJ2-7; 13 bases are shared with TRBD2. CDR1 and CDR2 (germline): SGHRS, YFSETQ. The CDR3 is 16 amino acids. With 0 bases clipped from V and 6 bases from J, the junction kept 6 bases outside the gene matches. In DNA form, the CDR3 reads TGCGCCAGCAGCTTGGCCGGAGGGACTAGCGGGACCGAGCAGTACTTC. Amino acids: CASSLAGGTSGTEQYF.